The entry below gives a single TCR beta chain sequence along with its context. V lost 2 bases and J 5 bases, leaving 7 bases between the germline ends. CDR1 and CDR2 from the germline V gene are SQVTM and ANQGSEA. The CDR3 sequence is 12 residues long. This sample was included in a study of OX40 agonist ivuxolimab in advanced cancers. Study-level information: The treatment was a fully human IgG2 OX40 agonist, ivuxolimab.

Assay: immunoSEQ multiplex PCR; the TCRdb copy retains only in-frame clones and omits some. This sample yields roughly 35,000 clones, of which 65% to 90% are seen a single time; about 2% belongs to the top ten. The material was CD4+ or CD8+ T cells sorted from blood, obtained in a trial of the OX40 agonist ivuxolimab. V usage is TRBV29-1 and J usage is TRBJ2-1, with D unresolved. This TCR was recovered from an adult with an advanced solid tumor such as melanoma, head and neck, liver or kidney cancer. CDR3 loop: CSVERVDNEQFF. The CDR3 region has the DNA TGCAGCGTTGAACGGGTGGACAATGAGCAGTTCTTC.